A selection of T cell receptor beta chains follows, all from one sample in a study of T cell responses to AZD1222 COVID-19 vaccine. TCRdb keeps only in-frame clones here, not all; method: immunoSEQ multiplex PCR. The repertoire holds 72,000 or so clones, with roughly 90% as singletons. This specimen was peripheral blood, taken on day 0 of AZD1222 vaccination. The receptors were sampled from an adult in good health. CDR3s include the opening cysteine and the closing phenylalanine or tryptophan. The order of the fields is D gene, clone size, V gene, J gene, CDR3 protein, CDR3 DNA. A D gene is named only where the DNA matches it firmly. Only some rows state a clone size, as once, few, many or a class for expanded clones.

>-|-|TRBV11-2|TRBJ2-5
CTETARRETQYF
TGTACCGAAACAGCTAGGAGAGAGACCCAGTACTTC
>-|-|TRBV19|TRBJ2-5
CASSIGRLGQETQYF
TGTGCCAGTAGTATAGGCCGTCTTGGGCAAGAGACCCAGTACTTC
>-|-|TRBV11-3|TRBJ2-1
CASTPRDEQFF
TGTGCCAGCACCCCTCGCGATGAGCAGTTCTTC
>TRBD1|few|TRBV2|TRBJ1-4
CASSDRGHSEKLFF
TGTGCCAGCAGTGATAGGGGGCACAGTGAAAAACTGTTTTTT
>TRBD2|-|TRBV5-1|TRBJ2-2
CASSLVLFSGRRGAGELFF
TGCGCCAGCAGCTTGGTCCTATTTAGCGGGAGAAGGGGCGCCGGGGAGCTGTTTTTT
>-|once|TRBV15|TRBJ2-1
CATSRDPGQRSNEQFF
TGTGCCACCAGCAGAGATCCCGGCCAACGGTCCAATGAGCAGTTCTTC
>-|-|TRBV5-1|TRBJ2-7
CASSLVTGEPWEQYF
TGCGCCAGCAGCTTGGTGACGGGAGAGCCCTGGGAGCAGTACTTC
>TRBD1|-|TRBV6-5|TRBJ2-3
CASRDRATDTQYF
TGTGCCAGCCGGGACAGGGCAACAGATACGCAGTATTTT
>-|-|TRBV28|TRBJ1-3
CASSRQHSGNTIYF
TGTGCCAGCAGCCGACAGCACTCTGGAAACACCATATATTTT
>TRBD1|-|TRBV6-2/TRBV6-3|TRBJ2-3
CASSFSDRSTDTQYF
TGTGCCAGCAGTTTCTCGGACAGGAGCACAGATACGCAGTATTTT
>-|-|TRBV5-1|TRBJ2-2
CASSLGAGDTGELFF
TGCGCCAGCAGCCTAGGGGCAGGGGACACCGGGGAGCTGTTTTTT
>-|-|TRBV18|TRBJ2-7
CASSLPDPKEQYF
TGTGCCAGCTCACTCCCGGACCCCAAGGAGCAGTACTTC
>-|-|TRBV6-5|TRBJ2-7
CASSLNWDGAYEQYF
TGTGCCAGCAGTTTAAATTGGGACGGAGCCTACGAGCAGTACTTC
>TRBD1|-|TRBV2|TRBJ1-2
CASRAIWDRDGGYTF
TGTGCCAGCAGGGCCATTTGGGACAGGGACGGTGGCTACACCTTC
>-|-|TRBV5-1|TRBJ1-4
CASREGQLNEKLFF
TGCGCCAGCAGGGAAGGACAGCTAAATGAAAAACTGTTTTTT
>-|-|TRBV7-9|TRBJ2-1
CASSQGQRIYNEQFF
TGTGCCAGCAGCCAGGGACAAAGGATCTACAATGAGCAGTTCTTC
>-|-|TRBV7-9|TRBJ1-2
CASSLGGAWVGYTF
TGTGCCAGCAGCTTAGGAGGGGCATGGGTAGGCTACACCTTC
>-|-|TRBV18|TRBJ2-7
CASSPPGREKGEQYF
TGTGCCAGCTCACCACCGGGCAGGGAGAAAGGAGAGCAGTACTTC
>-|-|TRBV11-2|TRBJ2-5
CASSLGTVMVETQYF
TGTGCCAGCAGCTTAGGGACAGTAATGGTGGAGACCCAGTACTTC
>TRBD2|few|TRBV7-2|TRBJ2-1
CASSTKTSGRAEAYNEQFF
TGTGCCAGCAGCACCAAGACTAGCGGGAGGGCCGAAGCCTACAATGAGCAGTTCTTC
>-|-|TRBV18|TRBJ2-1
CASSPSWRDYNEQFF
TGTGCCAGCTCACCTTCGTGGAGAGACTACAATGAGCAGTTCTTC
>-|-|TRBV5-1|TRBJ2-7
CASSVDQGPSEQYF
TGCGCCAGCAGCGTCGACCAGGGGCCCTCCGAGCAGTACTTC
>-|-|TRBV2|TRBJ2-7
CASTVSSYEQYF
TGTGCCAGCACGGTTTCTTCGTACGAGCAGTACTTC
>-|-|TRBV24-1|TRBJ2-1
CATSDGGIYEQFF
TGTGCCACCAGTGATGGCGGTATTTATGAGCAGTTCTTC
>-|-|TRBV5-1|TRBJ2-7
CASSSPAGYEQYF
TGCGCCAGCAGCTCCCCCGCCGGGTACGAGCAGTACTTC
>TRBD1|-|TRBV7-9|TRBJ1-4
CASSLGDSRGEKLFF
TGTGCCAGCAGCTTAGGGGACAGCCGAGGGGAAAAACTGTTTTTT
>-|-|TRBV2|TRBJ1-4
CATETDPTNEKLFF
TGTGCCACCGAGACAGACCCTACTAATGAAAAACTGTTTTTT
>TRBD1|-|TRBV6-5|TRBJ1-2
CASRGDREKRGYTF
TGTGCCAGCAGGGGGGACAGGGAGAAGCGTGGCTACACCTTC
>TRBD1|few|TRBV10-3|TRBJ1-1
CASSPPGDRAFF
TGTGCCTCCAGCCCACCAGGGGACAGGGCTTTCTTT
>-|-|TRBV6-2/TRBV6-3|TRBJ2-1
CASSYINNEQFF
TGTGCCAGCAGTTACATTAACAATGAGCAGTTCTTC
>TRBD1|once|TRBV2|TRBJ1-2
CASTQVGQEHF
TGTGCCAGCACCCAAGTGGGACAGGAACACTTC
>TRBD1|few|TRBV4-3|TRBJ1-1
CASSQADRDTEAFF
TGCGCCAGCAGCCAAGCGGACAGGGACACTGAAGCTTTCTTT
>-|-|TRBV13|TRBJ2-7
CASSTRGPGEQYF
TGTGCCAGCAGCACAAGGGGTCCGGGCGAGCAGTACTTC
>TRBD1|-|TRBV4-2|TRBJ1-4
CASSRTLVGGEDEKLFF
TGTGCCAGCAGCCGAACTTTAGTAGGGGGCGAAGATGAAAAACTGTTTTTT
>TRBD1|-|TRBV11-2|TRBJ2-3
CASSPPPRGPGTDTQYF
TGTGCCAGCAGCCCACCTCCCAGGGGGCCGGGCACAGATACGCAGTATTTT
>-|-|TRBV20-1|TRBJ1-1
CSEQGETEAFF
TGCAGTGAACAGGGCGAGACTGAAGCTTTCTTT
>TRBD1|-|TRBV5-1|TRBJ2-2
CASSFLPRTGANTGELFF
TGCGCCAGCAGCTTCCTACCTCGGACAGGGGCGAACACCGGGGAGCTGTTTTTT
>-|once|TRBV9|TRBJ2-7
CASSHGGPTYEQYF
TGTGCCAGCAGCCACGGGGGACCTACCTACGAGCAGTACTTC
>TRBD2|few|TRBV5-8|TRBJ2-2
CASSSGTSPGGTGELFF
TGTGCCAGCAGCTCCGGGACTTCCCCGGGGGGAACCGGGGAGCTGTTTTTT
>-|-|TRBV11-2|TRBJ1-5
CASSLDFGGDQPQHF
TGTGCCAGCAGCTTAGATTTCGGGGGAGATCAGCCCCAGCATTTT
>-|-|TRBV4-1|TRBJ1-5
CASSPGDNQPQHF
TGCGCCAGCAGCCCGGGTGACAATCAGCCCCAGCATTTT
>-|once|TRBV9|TRBJ1-4
CASSVAAGDEKLFF
TGTGCCAGCAGCGTAGCTGCGGGGGACGAAAAACTGTTTTTT
>TRBD1|-|TRBV19|TRBJ1-2
CASSRPNRGDGYTF
TGTGCCAGTAGTAGGCCTAACAGGGGCGATGGCTACACCTTC
>-|-|TRBV5-4|TRBJ1-2
CASSLRTAPHGYTF
TGTGCCAGCAGCTTACGGACAGCTCCCCATGGCTACACCTTC
>-|-|TRBV12-3/TRBV12-4|TRBJ2-3
CASSLAWAQYF
TGTGCCAGCAGTTTGGCCTGGGCGCAGTATTTT
>TRBD1|-|TRBV5-4|TRBJ2-1
CASSKDRPSYNEQFF
TGTGCCAGCAGCAAGGACAGGCCCTCCTACAATGAGCAGTTCTTC
>-|once|TRBV7-2|TRBJ2-7
CASSGTYEQYF
TGTGCCAGCAGCGGAACGTACGAGCAGTACTTC
>-|few|TRBV28|TRBJ2-1
CASSVRLRGNEQFF
TGTGCCAGCAGTGTCAGACTGCGCGGGAATGAGCAGTTCTTC
>-|-|TRBV6-2/TRBV6-3|TRBJ2-5
CASSLTTQETQYF
TGTGCCAGCAGTTTGACTACGCAAGAGACCCAGTACTTC
>TRBD1|-|TRBV2|TRBJ1-5
CASREEGARQPQHF
TGTGCCAGCAGGGAGGAGGGGGCGAGGCAGCCCCAGCATTTT
>TRBD1|-|TRBV5-1|TRBJ1-4
CASSLPPGGNEKLFF
TGCGCCAGCAGCTTGCCCCCAGGGGGAAATGAAAAACTGTTTTTT
>-|-|TRBV11-3|TRBJ2-3
CASSLDLMMGDTQYF
TGTGCCAGCAGCTTAGATCTGATGATGGGGGATACGCAGTATTTT
>TRBD2|-|TRBV6-2/TRBV6-3|TRBJ2-2
CASSNRGRENTGELFF
TGTGCCAGCAGTAATCGCGGGAGAGAGAACACCGGGGAGCTGTTTTTT
>TRBD2|-|TRBV19|TRBJ2-2
CASRSGRVNTGELFF
TGTGCCAGTAGAAGCGGGAGGGTGAACACCGGGGAGCTGTTTTTT
>-|-|TRBV15|TRBJ2-2
CATSRGTDTANTGELFF
TGTGCCACCAGCAGAGGTACCGACACCGCGAACACCGGGGAGCTGTTTTTT
>-|once|TRBV19|TRBJ2-7
CASSPRADTRYEQYF
TGTGCCAGTAGTCCCCGAGCGGACACACGCTACGAGCAGTACTTC
>TRBD2|-|TRBV28|TRBJ2-7
CASSTSGRLGEQYF
TGTGCCAGCAGTACTAGCGGGAGATTGGGGGAGCAGTACTTC